The clone carrying this TCR beta chain was detected a few times. Isolated RNA was reverse transcribed into cDNA used as the sequencing template. Method: immunoSEQ multiplex PCR; TCRdb's copy keeps in-frame clones and lacks some. The sample includes a few hundred thousand clones, about three fifths of them seen just once. Germline V gene sequence: CDR1 SQVTM, CDR2 ANQGSEA. V lost 4 bases to trimming and J lost 6 bases, with 12 bases between them. CDR3 size: 13 residues. This sample is part of a study of CD8+ T cells in alopecia areata. Specified treatment: oral pan-JAK inhibitor, 5-10 mg twice daily. The chain is built from TRBV29-1 and TRBJ2-2; tentatively, D is TRBD1 (6 bases). This TCR was sampled from a human donor with alopecia areata. Sample: CD4+ T cells sorted from blood, taken at week 4, from a patient treated with tofacitinib. DNA for the CDR3: TGCAGCGTTGGACAGGTGTTCTCCGGGGAGCTGTTTTTT. Its protein product is CSVGQVFSGELFF.